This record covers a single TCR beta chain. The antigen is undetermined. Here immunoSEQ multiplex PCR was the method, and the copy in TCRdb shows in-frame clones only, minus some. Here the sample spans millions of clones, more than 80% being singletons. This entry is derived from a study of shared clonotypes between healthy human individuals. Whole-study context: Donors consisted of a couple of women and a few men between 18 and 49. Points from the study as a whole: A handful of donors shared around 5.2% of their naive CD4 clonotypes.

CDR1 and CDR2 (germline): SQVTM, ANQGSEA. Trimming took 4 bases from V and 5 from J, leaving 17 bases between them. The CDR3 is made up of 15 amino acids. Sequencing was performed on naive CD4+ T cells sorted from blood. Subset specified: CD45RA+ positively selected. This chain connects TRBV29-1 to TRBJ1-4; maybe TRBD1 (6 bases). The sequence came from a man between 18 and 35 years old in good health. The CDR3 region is CSVGGGGKRNEKLFF. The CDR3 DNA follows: TGCAGCGTTGGAGGGGGGGGGAAGAGAAATGAAAAACTGTTTTTT.